The 32 T cell receptor beta chains below all came from one sample that was sequenced in a study of cytotoxic CD8 clonotypes in ibrutinib-treated CLL (dated by TCRdb to the early 2020s). Preparation of the library involved the immunoSEQ multiplex PCR assay. This is the immuneACCESS table as TCRdb keeps it, with only in-frame sequences that have V and J called. A part of the clones is gone; compared with another copy, unresolved V genes explain less than half, and the rest is unexplained. The sample table contains hundreds of thousands of clones; only one count was recorded for about 80% of them. Of the sample, approximately 7% is held by the ten largest clones. The sequencing used PBMCs, collected before ibrutinib treatment. These receptors all come from a human donor with chronic lymphocytic leukemia.

The CDR3 nucleotides are TGTGCCAGCAGCGTTTCTAGCGGGAACAATTACGAGCAGTACTTC. Translated, it gives CASSVSSGNNYEQYF. The V and J genes are TRBV9 and TRBJ2-7; TRBD2 matches 9 bases. CDR3 length equals 15 residues. The V gene end was trimmed by 2 bases and the J gene end by 4 bases; junction bases not matched to a gene: 7. Per the germline V gene, CDR1 is SGDLS and CDR2 is YYNGEE.

V is TRBV29-1 and J is TRBJ1-4; a possible D gene is TRBD1 (5 bases). V shed 0 bases and J shed 8 bases, with 19 bases lying between them. Germline loops: CDR1 SQVTM, CDR2 ANQGSEA. The CDR3 loop spans 16 amino acids. The CDR3 coding sequence is TGCAGCGTTGAAGATGCGACCCGGGACCTGGGAGAAAAACTGTTTTTT. As protein: CSVEDATRDLGEKLFF.

The rearrangement links TRBV6-1 to TRBJ1-2; no clear D. Trimming removed 1 base at V and 8 bases at J, with 14 bases between. Germline lookup yields CDR1 MNHNS and CDR2 SASEGT. This CDR3 comprises 14 residues. In nucleotides, the CDR3 is TGTGCCAGCAGTGAAGTAGTCCCGTCGGGGGGCTACACCTTC. It translates to CASSEVVPSGGYTF.

The chain links TRBV6-6 to TRBJ1-1; D gene ambiguous. CDR1 and CDR2 (germline): MNHNY, SVGAGI (reference sequence). The CDR3 has 12 residues. The germline V and J ends were trimmed by 7 bases and 8 bases, with 14 bases remaining between them. Here the CDR3 DNA reads TGTGCCAGCACCCAGACATTGGAGGAAGCTTTCTTT. Its protein is CASTQTLEEAFF.

The chain uses TRBV2 and TRBJ1-1; D gene ambiguous. CDR1 is SNHLY and CDR2 is FYNNEI in the germline V gene. The CDR3 contains 13 residues. The ends were cut back, 5 bases at V and 8 bases at J, with 15 bases in the middle. The CDR3 DNA reads as TGTGCCAGCAGTTCCTACCTCGGGTTGGAAGCTTTCTTT. This codes for CASSSYLGLEAFF.

The chain is built from TRBV10-1 and TRBJ2-7; D uncertain. The germline V and J ends were trimmed by 3 bases and 1 base, with 1 base remaining between them. The CDR3 length is 11 residues. In germline, CDR1 is WNHNN, CDR2 SYGVQD (reference sequence). The chain's CDR3 is CASSESYEQYF. CDR3 coding DNA: TGCGCCAGCAGTGAATCCTACGAGCAGTACTTC.

J is TRBJ2-3 and V is TRBV7-3; a possible D gene is TRBD1 (6 bases). V lost 1 base and J 2 bases, leaving 10 bases between the germline ends. The CDR3 has 15 amino acids. CDR1 SGHTA and CDR2 FQGTGA come from the germline V gene. CDR3 in DNA: TGTGCCAGCAGCTTAAAAGGGGGAGACACAGATACGCAGTATTTT. This translates into CASSLKGGDTDTQYF. Variable domain in full (rest from reference TRBV7-3 and TRBJ2-3): GAGVSQTPSNKVTEKGKYVELRCDPISGHTALYWYRQSLGQGPEFLIYFQGTGAADDSGLPNDRFFAVRPEGSVSTLKIQRTERGDSAVYLCASSLKGGDTDTQYFGPGTRLTVL.

V gene TRBV7-3 combines with J gene TRBJ1-1; no clear D gene. CDR1 and CDR2 (germline): SGHTA, FQGTGA. This CDR3 spans 15 amino acids. V was shortened by 3 bases and J by 1 base, with 12 bases between the two germline ends. The CDR3 protein is CASSLTAETNTEAFF. Here the CDR3 DNA reads TGTGCCAGCAGCTTGACCGCGGAGACGAACACTGAAGCTTTCTTT.

This clone was observed a few times. The chain couples TRBV2 to TRBJ1-5; the D gene is possibly TRBD1 (6 bases). The germline CDR1 and CDR2 sequences are SNHLY and FYNNEI. This CDR3 has 13 residues. Trimming removed 8 bases from V and 7 bases from J, with 15 bases in between. The CDR3 sequence: CASHTGSWQPQHF. The CDR3 coding sequence is TGTGCCAGCCACACAGGGTCTTGGCAGCCCCAGCATTTT.

The chain is built from TRBV10-1 and TRBJ1-1, with D tentatively TRBD1 (5 bases). Germline CDR1 and CDR2: WNHNN and SYGVQD (reference sequence). Trimming removed 3 bases from V and 2 bases from J, with 10 bases in between. The length of the CDR3 is 14 residues. CDR3 nucleotides: TGCGCCAGCAGTGAAGGTGGGGGAAACACTGAAGCTTTCTTT. It specifies CASSEGGGNTEAFF.

Regarding this clone: A read error may be the cause here, since a much bigger clone is one base away. The V gene is TRBV11-2, the J gene TRBJ1-1; no definite D call. With 1 base removed from V and 1 base from J, the gap between germline ends came to 4 bases. The V gene's germline CDR1 is SGHAT and CDR2 FQNNGV. The CDR3 runs to 13 residues. Here the CDR3 reads CASSLGENTEAFF. In nucleotides, the CDR3 is TGTGCCAGCAGCTTAGGGGAGAACACTGAAGCTTTCTTT.

As for this clone: The identical CDR3 is also encoded by other nucleotide sequences in the sample. The gene calls are TRBV15 and TRBJ2-5; D not resolved. Germline CDR1 LNHNV, CDR2 YYDKDF (reference sequence). The V end lost 0 bases, the J end lost 4 bases, and 9 bases lay between the germline ends. The CDR3 has 14 residues. This CDR3 is CATSRDPGRETQYF. The CDR3 DNA reads TGTGCCACCAGCAGAGATCCGGGCCGAGAGACCCAGTACTTC.

The V call is TRBV9, the J call TRBJ1-3; D not certain. The CDR3 has 14 residues. CDR1 is SGDLS and CDR2 is YYNGEE in the germline V gene. V shed 3 bases and J shed 0 bases, with 7 bases lying between them. The CDR3 DNA sequence: TGTGCCAGCAGCGCCCCCAGCTCTGGAAACACCATATATTTT. Protein product: CASSAPSSGNTIYF.

CDR3 in amino acids: CATSREGTGVYGYTF. CDR3 sequence (DNA): TGTGCCACCAGCAGAGAAGGGACAGGGGTATATGGCTACACCTTC. The chain employs TRBV15 and TRBJ1-2, with 10 nucleotides matching TRBD1. The CDR3 runs 15 residues. Germline CDR1 LNHNV, CDR2 YYDKDF (reference sequence). J was trimmed by 5 bases and V by 0 bases; bases with no gene match: 3.

This clone was recorded a few times. This chain joins TRBV9 and TRBJ1-2, with TRBD1 matching over 9 bases. Germline values: CDR1 SGDLS, CDR2 YYNGEE. Germline trimming cut 3 bases from V and 4 bases from J; bases unmatched to any gene: 4. The CDR3 runs 14 residues. The CDR3 reads CASSARQGGYGYTF. The CDR3 DNA sequence: TGTGCCAGCAGCGCCAGACAGGGGGGCTATGGCTACACCTTC.

This chain joins TRBV15 and TRBJ1-2, with D perhaps TRBD1 (6 bases). Between the trimmed V and J ends, which lost 2 bases and 3 bases, there was a span of 16 bases. Per germline, CDR1 LNHNV and CDR2 YYDKDF (reference sequence). This CDR3 is built from 16 residues. This CDR3 reads CATSRLQRGRDYGYTF. The CDR3, as DNA: TGTGCCACCAGCAGACTACAACGGGGGCGCGACTATGGCTACACCTTC.

CDR3 DNA: TGTGCCAGTAGTATGGGACTAGCGGGCACAGATACGCAGTATTTT. Protein product: CASSMGLAGTDTQYF. The chain combines TRBV19 with TRBJ2-3; 11 nucleotides match TRBD2. The CDR3 is 15 residues long. The V and J ends lost 3 bases and 1 base, in that order; junction bases with no gene match: 0. Germline V lookup: CDR1 LNHDA, CDR2 SQIVND (reference sequence). Full variable domain (missing parts from reference TRBV19 and TRBJ2-3): DGGITQSPKYLFRKEGQNVTLSCEQNLNHDAMYWYRQDPGQGLRLIYYSQIVNDFQKGDIAEGYSVSREKKESFPLTVTSAQKNPTAFYLCASSMGLAGTDTQYFGPGTRLTVL.

This clone appeared once. The rearrangement uses TRBV28 and TRBJ1-5, with 8 bases lining up with TRBD1. Unmatched junction bases numbered 12, after V lost 1 base and J lost 4 bases. Germline values: CDR1 MDHEN, CDR2 SYDVKM. The CDR3 is 18 amino acids. CDR3 coding DNA: TGTGCCAGCAGTTTATCAGGGGGCTTGAGAAGTGTAAATCAGCCCCAGCATTTT. It codes for CASSLSGGLRSVNQPQHF.

This chain joins TRBV19 and TRBJ1-4, with TRBD1 matching 8 bases. After removal of 4 bases from V and 6 bases from J, the junction contained 1 base not matched to a gene. Looked up from germline, CDR1 is LNHDA and CDR2 is SQIVND (reference sequence). The CDR3 spans 13 residues. The CDR3 coding sequence is TGTGCCAGTAGTAAGGACAGGGATGAAAAACTGTTTTTT. Translated, it gives CASSKDRDEKLFF.

Details on this clone: Other DNA sequences in this sample translate to the same CDR3. The chain links TRBV7-2 to TRBJ2-1; unclear D gene. Germline CDR1 SGHTA, CDR2 FQGNSA. This CDR3 contains 14 residues. Trimming took 2 bases from V and 0 from J, leaving 5 bases between them. The CDR3 coding sequence is TGTGCCAGCAGCTTATCGGGCTCCTACAATGAGCAGTTCTTC. As protein: CASSLSGSYNEQFF.

To note about this clone: The sample carries other DNA sequences with the same CDR3. The genes are TRBV30 and TRBJ1-2; D gene uncertain. The length of the CDR3 is 13 residues. Looked up from germline, CDR1 is GTSNPN and CDR2 is SVGIG (reference sequence). The V end was cut by 2 bases, the J end by 5 bases, with 12 bases between. The CDR3 spells CAWSTRGGYGYTF. CDR3 bases: TGTGCCTGGAGTACCCGAGGCGGATATGGCTACACCTTC.

This clone was counted once. Other nucleotide sequences in the sample specify the same CDR3. The chain joins TRBV5-1 to TRBJ1-3, with unresolved D. The CDR3 sequence is 15 residues long. CDR1 and CDR2 from the germline V gene are SGHRS and YFSETQ. Trimming removed 0 bases at V and 0 bases at J, with 7 bases between. CDR3 region: CASSLVGSSGNTIYF. CDR3 nucleotides: TGCGCCAGCAGCTTGGTTGGATCCTCTGGAAACACCATATATTTT.

The chain carries TRBV18 and TRBJ1-4; no firm D call. Per the germline V gene, CDR1 is KGHSH and CDR2 is LQKENI. Trimming took off 3 bases at V and 8 bases at J, with 10 bases between the two ends. The CDR3 sequence is 13 residues long. The chain's CDR3 is CASSPGVSEKLFF. CDR3 nucleotides: TGTGCCAGCTCACCGGGTGTAAGCGAAAAACTGTTTTTT.

The V gene is TRBV19, the J gene TRBJ2-7; TRBD1 matches 8 bases. V trimming: 2 bases; J trimming: 3 bases; junction bases outside the gene matches: 9. Germline CDR1 reads LNHDA; CDR2 reads SQIVND (reference sequence). The length of the CDR3 is 16 residues. CDR3 sequence reads: CASSIMHRGLGYEQYF. The CDR3 DNA reads TGTGCCAGTAGTATAATGCACAGGGGGTTGGGCTACGAGCAGTACTTC.

This clone has only one observation. The chain recombines TRBV6-5 with TRBJ2-7; D perhaps matches TRBD2 (7 bases). Trimming took 10 bases from V and 6 from J, leaving 16 bases between them. CDR3 length: 12 residues. The germline gives CDR1 MNHEY, CDR2 SVGAGI. DNA of the CDR3: TGTGCCACCGGGGGGCGTCCCTTCGAGCAGTACTTC. It translates to CATGGRPFEQYF.

The chain employs TRBV11-2 and TRBJ2-7, with a possible D match to TRBD1 (5 bases). V gave up 2 bases and J gave up 11 bases, with 7 bases separating them. The length of the CDR3 is 10 residues. CDR1 is SGHAT and CDR2 is FQNNGV in the germline V gene. The CDR3 nucleotides read TGTGCCAGCAGCTTAAGGGGTAAGTACTTC. Residues: CASSLRGKYF.

This clone was seen only a few times. The chain couples TRBV27 to TRBJ1-1; 7 bases are a match to TRBD1. Losses at the gene ends were 0 bases for V and 5 bases for J; bases not matched to a gene: 9. CDR1 MNHEY and CDR2 SMNVEV come from the germline V gene (reference sequence). This CDR3 spans 16 amino acids. CDR3 residues: CASSLSGRGLGTEAFF. The CDR3 coding sequence is TGTGCCAGCAGTTTATCGGGAAGGGGGCTCGGGACTGAAGCTTTCTTT.

The rearrangement links TRBV19 to TRBJ2-1, with 16 bases lining up with TRBD2. CDR1 is LNHDA, CDR2 SQIVND, per germline (reference sequence). The CDR3 is made up of 18 amino acids. The J segment lost 4 bases and the V segment lost 4 bases, leaving 7 bases of the junction unmatched. The CDR3 protein is CASSKGLAGGRGYNEQFF. The CDR3 DNA reads as TGTGCCAGTAGTAAGGGACTAGCGGGAGGGAGGGGATACAATGAGCAGTTCTTC.

This chain connects TRBV18 to TRBJ1-2, with TRBD1 identical over 9 bases. CDR3 length equals 15 residues. Germline V gene lookup returns CDR1 KGHSH and CDR2 LQKENI. After removal of 4 bases from V and 8 bases from J, the junction contained 11 bases not matched to a gene. The CDR3 spells CASSLTGTGRFGYTF. DNA of the CDR3: TGTGCCAGCTCACTTACCGGGACAGGGCGGTTCGGCTACACCTTC. Full variable domain (outside the CDR3, taken from reference TRBV18 and TRBJ1-2): NAGVMQNPRHLVRRRGQEARLRCSPMKGHSHVYWYRQLPEEGLKFMVYLQKENIIDESGMPKERFSAEFPKEGPSILRIQQVVRGDSAAYFCASSLTGTGRFGYTFGSGTRLTVV.

The chain carries TRBV11-2 and TRBJ2-7, with D possibly being TRBD2 (6 bases). Germline assignment: CDR1 SGHAT and CDR2 FQNNGV. The CDR3 covers 16 residues. Trimming left V 7 bases short and J 6 bases short, with 25 bases between. Written as DNA, the CDR3 is TGTGCCAGCAACCCATGGCTTGCCGGCCGGGGGACCGAGCAGTACTTC. Its translation is CASNPWLAGRGTEQYF. Based on the CDR3 plus reference TRBV11-2 and TRBJ2-7, the full variable domain is EAGVAQSPRYKIIEKRQSVAFWCNPISGHATLYWYQQILGQGPKLLIQFQNNGVVDDSQLPKDRFSAERLKGVDSTLKIQPAKLEDSAVYLCASNPWLAGRGTEQYFGPGTRLTVT.

The table lists this clone with a count of one. The chain combines TRBV5-1 with TRBJ2-7; 7 positions match TRBD1. Germline V gene sequence: CDR1 SGHRS, CDR2 YFSETQ. The J segment lost 3 bases and the V segment lost 2 bases, leaving 8 bases of the junction unmatched. The CDR3 is 15 residues long. The CDR3 protein is CASSLETGTLYEQYF. As DNA, the CDR3 is TGCGCCAGCAGCTTAGAGACAGGGACCCTCTACGAGCAGTACTTC.

The count of this clone is one. V is TRBV5-4 and J is TRBJ1-5; the D is unclear. CDR3 length: 13 residues. Germline V gives CDR1 SGHNT, CDR2 YYREEE (reference sequence). Trimming cost V 1 base and J 7 bases, with 9 bases left between them. The CDR3 sequence is CASSLNGEQPQHF. CDR3 sequence (DNA): TGTGCCAGCAGCTTGAATGGGGAACAGCCCCAGCATTTT.